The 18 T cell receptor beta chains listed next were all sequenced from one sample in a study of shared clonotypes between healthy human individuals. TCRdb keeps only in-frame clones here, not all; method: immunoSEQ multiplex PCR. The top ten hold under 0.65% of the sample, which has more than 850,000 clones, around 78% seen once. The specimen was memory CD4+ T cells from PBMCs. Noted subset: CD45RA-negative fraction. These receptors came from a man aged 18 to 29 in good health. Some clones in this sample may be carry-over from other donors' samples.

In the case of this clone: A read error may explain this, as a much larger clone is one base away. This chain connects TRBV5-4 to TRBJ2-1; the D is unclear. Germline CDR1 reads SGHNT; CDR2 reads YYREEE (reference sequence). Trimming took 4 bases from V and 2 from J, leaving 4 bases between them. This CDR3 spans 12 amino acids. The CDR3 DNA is TGTGCCAGCAGCGGGCCCTACAATGAGCAGTTCTTC. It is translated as CASSGPYNEQFF.

The CDR3 is CASSLAGAPTGELFF. The CDR3 DNA is TGCGCCAGCAGCTTGGCAGGGGCCCCCACCGGGGAGCTGTTTTTT. The chain couples TRBV5-1 to TRBJ2-2; TRBD1 might be the D (6 bases). The germline V gene encodes CDR1 SGHRS and CDR2 YFSETQ. This CDR3 spans 15 amino acids. The V gene lost 0 bases and the J gene lost 4 bases, with 10 bases spanning the gap.

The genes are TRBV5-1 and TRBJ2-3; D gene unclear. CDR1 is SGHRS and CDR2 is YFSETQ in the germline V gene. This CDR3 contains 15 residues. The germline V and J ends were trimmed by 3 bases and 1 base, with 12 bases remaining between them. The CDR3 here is CASSSSGWGTDTQYF. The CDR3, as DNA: TGCGCCAGCAGCTCATCTGGCTGGGGCACAGATACGCAGTATTTT.

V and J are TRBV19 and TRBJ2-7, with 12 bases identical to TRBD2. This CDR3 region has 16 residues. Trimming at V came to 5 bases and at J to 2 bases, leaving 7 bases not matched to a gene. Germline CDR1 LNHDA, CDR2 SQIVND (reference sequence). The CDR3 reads CASSLPGLAGPYEQYF. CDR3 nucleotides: TGTGCCAGTAGTCTTCCCGGACTAGCGGGGCCCTACGAGCAGTACTTC.

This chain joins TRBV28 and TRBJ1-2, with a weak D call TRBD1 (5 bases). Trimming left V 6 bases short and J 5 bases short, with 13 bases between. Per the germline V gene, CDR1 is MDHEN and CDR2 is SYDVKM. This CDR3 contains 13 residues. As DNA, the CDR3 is TGTGCCAGCAGGTCACCGGGACCTTATGGCTACACCTTC. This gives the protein CASRSPGPYGYTF.

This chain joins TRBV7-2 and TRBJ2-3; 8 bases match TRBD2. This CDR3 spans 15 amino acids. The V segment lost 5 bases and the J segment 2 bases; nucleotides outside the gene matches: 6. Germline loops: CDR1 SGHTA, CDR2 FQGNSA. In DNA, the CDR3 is TGTGCCAGCAGCCCCCCGCGGGAGGTCACAGATACGCAGTATTTT. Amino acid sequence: CASSPPREVTDTQYF.

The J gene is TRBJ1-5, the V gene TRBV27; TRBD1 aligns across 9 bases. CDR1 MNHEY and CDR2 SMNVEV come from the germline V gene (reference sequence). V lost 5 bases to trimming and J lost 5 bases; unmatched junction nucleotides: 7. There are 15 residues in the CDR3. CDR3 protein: CASSPIQGADQPQHF. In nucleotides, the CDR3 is TGTGCCAGCAGTCCCATACAGGGGGCGGATCAGCCCCAGCATTTT.

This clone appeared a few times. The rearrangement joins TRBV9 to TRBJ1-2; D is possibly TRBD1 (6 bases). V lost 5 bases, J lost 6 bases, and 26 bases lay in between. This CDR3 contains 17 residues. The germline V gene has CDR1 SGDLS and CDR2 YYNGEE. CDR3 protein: CASRDSPVLNNGNGYTF. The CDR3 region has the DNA TGTGCCAGCAGGGACAGCCCTGTTCTAAACAATGGAAATGGCTACACCTTC. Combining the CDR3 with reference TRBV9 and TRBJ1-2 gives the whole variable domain DSGVTQTPKHLITATGQRVTLRCSPRSGDLSVYWYQQSLDQGLQFLIQYYNGEERAKGNILERFSAQQFPDLHSELNLSSLELGDSALYFCASRDSPVLNNGNGYTFGSGTRLTVV.

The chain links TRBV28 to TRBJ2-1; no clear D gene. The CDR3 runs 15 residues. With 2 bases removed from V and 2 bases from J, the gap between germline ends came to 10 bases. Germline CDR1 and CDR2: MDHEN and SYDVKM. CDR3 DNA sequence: TGTGCCAGCAGTTTAGCCGGCGGTCCCTACAATGAGCAGTTCTTC. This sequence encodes CASSLAGGPYNEQFF.

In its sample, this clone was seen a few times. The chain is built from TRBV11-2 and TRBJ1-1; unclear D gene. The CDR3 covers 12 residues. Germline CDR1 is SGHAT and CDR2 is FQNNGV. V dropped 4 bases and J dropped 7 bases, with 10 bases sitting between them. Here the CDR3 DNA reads TGTGCCAGCAGCTCGCTGGTAGGTGAAGCTTTCTTT. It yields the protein CASSSLVGEAFF.

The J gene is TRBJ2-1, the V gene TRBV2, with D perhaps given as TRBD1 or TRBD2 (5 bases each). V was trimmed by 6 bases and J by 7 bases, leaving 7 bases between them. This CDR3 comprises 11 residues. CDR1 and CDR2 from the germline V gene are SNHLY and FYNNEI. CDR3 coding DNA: TGTGCCAGCAGGGGACCAAATGAGCAGTTCTTC. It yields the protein CASRGPNEQFF. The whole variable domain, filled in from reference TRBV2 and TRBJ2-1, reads EPEVTQTPSHQVTQMGQEVILRCVPISNHLYFYWYRQILGQKVEFLVSFYNNEISEKSEIFDDQFSVERPDGSNFTLKIRSTKLEDSAMYFCASRGPNEQFFGPGTRLTVL.

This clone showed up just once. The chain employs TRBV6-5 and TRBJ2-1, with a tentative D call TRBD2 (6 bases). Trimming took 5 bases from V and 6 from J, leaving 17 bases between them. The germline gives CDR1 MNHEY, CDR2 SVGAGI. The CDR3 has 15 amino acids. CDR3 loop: CASSKTLANSNEQFF. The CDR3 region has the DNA TGTGCCAGCAGTAAGACCCTAGCGAACTCCAATGAGCAGTTCTTC.

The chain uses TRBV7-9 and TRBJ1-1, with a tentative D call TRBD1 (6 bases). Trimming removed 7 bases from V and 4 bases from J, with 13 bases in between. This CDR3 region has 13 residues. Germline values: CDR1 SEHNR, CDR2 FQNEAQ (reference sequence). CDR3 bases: TGTGCCAGCAACCAATTACAGGGCACTGAAGCTTTCTTT. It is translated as CASNQLQGTEAFF.

The CDR3 DNA is TGTGCCAGTAGTATTCAGCGTAGTTACGATACGCAGTATTTT. It specifies CASSIQRSYDTQYF. The chain couples TRBV19 to TRBJ2-3; D is undetermined. CDR3 length: 14 amino acids. Per germline, CDR1 LNHDA and CDR2 SQIVND (reference sequence). V gave up 3 bases and J gave up 6 bases, with 13 bases separating them.

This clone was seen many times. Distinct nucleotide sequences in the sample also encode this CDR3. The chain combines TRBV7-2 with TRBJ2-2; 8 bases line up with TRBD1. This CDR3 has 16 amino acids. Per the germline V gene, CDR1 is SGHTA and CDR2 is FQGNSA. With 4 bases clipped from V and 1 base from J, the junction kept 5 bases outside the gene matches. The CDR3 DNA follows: TGTGCCAGCAGCTCCGGCGGACAGGGGAACACCGGGGAGCTGTTTTTT. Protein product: CASSSGGQGNTGELFF.

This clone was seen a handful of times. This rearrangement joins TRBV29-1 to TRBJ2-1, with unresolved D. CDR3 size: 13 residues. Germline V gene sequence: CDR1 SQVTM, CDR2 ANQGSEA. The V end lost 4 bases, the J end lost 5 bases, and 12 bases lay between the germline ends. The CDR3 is CSVALLEDNEQFF. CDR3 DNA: TGCAGCGTTGCACTCCTAGAGGACAATGAGCAGTTCTTC.

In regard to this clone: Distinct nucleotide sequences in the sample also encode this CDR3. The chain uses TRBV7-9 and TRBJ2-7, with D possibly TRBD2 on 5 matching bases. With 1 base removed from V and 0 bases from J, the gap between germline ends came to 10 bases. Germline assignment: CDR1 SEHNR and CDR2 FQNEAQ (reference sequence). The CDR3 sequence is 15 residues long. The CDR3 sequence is CASSLGSGSSYEQYF. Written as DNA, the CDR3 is TGTGCCAGCAGCTTAGGGTCGGGGAGCTCCTACGAGCAGTACTTC. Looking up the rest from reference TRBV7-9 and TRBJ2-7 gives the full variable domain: DTGVSQNPRHKITKRGQNVTFRCDPISEHNRLYWYRQTLGQGPEFLTYFQNEAQLEKSRLLSDRFSAERPKGSFSTLEIQRTEQGDSAMYLCASSLGSGSSYEQYFGPGTRLTVT.

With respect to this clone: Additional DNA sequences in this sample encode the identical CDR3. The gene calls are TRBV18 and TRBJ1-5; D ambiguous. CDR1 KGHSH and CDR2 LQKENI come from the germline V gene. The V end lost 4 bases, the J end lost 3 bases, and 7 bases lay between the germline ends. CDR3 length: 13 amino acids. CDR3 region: CASSQGSNQPQHF. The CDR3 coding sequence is TGTGCCAGCTCACAGGGATCCAATCAGCCCCAGCATTTT.